This passage covers 8 T cell receptor beta chains from one sample sequenced in a study of shared clonotypes between healthy human individuals. Terminally differentiated effector memory CD45RA+ cells were excluded from the naive CD8 cells, which were CD45RO-negative and positively selected for CCR7. Assay used: immunoSEQ multiplex PCR; TCRdb lists only in-frame clones, some missing. Here the sample spans about 2 million clones, around 96% being singletons. The sequencing input was naive CD8+ T cells sorted from blood. The source of these receptors is a man younger than 35 in good health.

This clone was observed a handful of times. The rearrangement joins TRBV7-9 to TRBJ2-7; TRBD1 is a possible D gene (5 bases). The CDR3 extends over 12 amino acids. Trimming removed 5 bases at V and 6 bases at J, with 11 bases between. Germline CDR1 reads SEHNR; CDR2 reads FQNEAQ (reference sequence). For the CDR3, the DNA is TGTGCCAGCAGCCTCCAGGGTCTCGAGCAGTACTTC. Encoded protein: CASSLQGLEQYF.

The gene calls are TRBV30 and TRBJ2-1; D is unresolved. The CDR3 consists of 15 residues. The V gene's germline CDR1 is GTSNPN and CDR2 SVGIG (reference sequence). Deletions cut 0 bases from V and 2 bases from J, with 11 bases between. This CDR3 reads CAWSVLAVPYNEQFF. CDR3 DNA sequence: TGTGCCTGGAGTGTACTGGCAGTACCCTACAATGAGCAGTTCTTC.

The chain is built from TRBV4-3 and TRBJ2-7; D remains unclear. The germline gives CDR1 LGHNA, CDR2 YSLEER. The CDR3 has 16 amino acids. Trimming removed 4 bases from V and 0 bases from J, with 16 bases in between. CDR3 region: CASSPSILGPSYEQYF. The CDR3 DNA reads TGCGCCAGCAGCCCAAGTATCCTCGGCCCCTCCTACGAGCAGTACTTC.

The V gene is TRBV28, the J gene TRBJ1-5; the match to TRBD1 covers 9 bases. Germline V lookup: CDR1 MDHEN, CDR2 SYDVKM. The CDR3 spans 16 residues. V was pared by 4 bases and J by 1 base, with 5 bases of the junction left unmatched. The CDR3 spells CASSWTGAGSNQPQHF. DNA for the CDR3: TGTGCCAGCAGTTGGACAGGGGCGGGGAGCAATCAGCCCCAGCATTTT.

In its sample, this clone was seen once. The rearrangement joins TRBV14 to TRBJ2-7, with D unclear. CDR3 length: 16 residues. The germline gives CDR1 SGHDN, CDR2 FVKESK. V gave up 0 bases and J gave up 2 bases, with 14 bases separating them. The CDR3 DNA sequence: TGTGCCAGCAGCCAAGAGGGTCCAGGTTGGACCTACGAGCAGTACTTC. It codes for CASSQEGPGWTYEQYF.

CDR3 sequence (DNA): TGTGCCAGCAGCCCCCCCGGGACAGTCTCTGGAAACACCATATATTTT. Its translation is CASSPPGTVSGNTIYF. This chain links TRBV7-9 with TRBJ1-3; 7 bases line up with TRBD1. The CDR3 is 16 amino acids. Germline trimming cut 5 bases from V and 0 bases from J; bases unmatched to any gene: 7. The germline V gene has CDR1 SEHNR and CDR2 FQNEAQ (reference sequence).

This clone has only one observation. J is TRBJ1-1 and V is TRBV5-4, with D unresolved. Germline V CDR1 and CDR2: SGHNT, YYREEE (reference sequence). V was shortened by 2 bases and J by 6 bases, with 8 bases between the two germline ends. The length of the CDR3 is 12 residues. CDR3 coding DNA: TGTGCCAGCAGCTTTTTATCCTCTGAAGCTTTCTTT. Its translation: CASSFLSSEAFF.

The CDR3 loop reads CASSPERLAGDQETQYF. The DNA for the CDR3 is TGTGCCAGCAGCCCCGAACGGCTAGCGGGCGACCAAGAGACCCAGTACTTC. The V and J genes are TRBV5-4 and TRBJ2-5; 8 nucleotides match TRBD2. CDR1 SGHNT and CDR2 YYREEE come from the germline V gene (reference sequence). With V trimmed by 4 bases and J by 0 bases, 11 bases remained unmatched. This CDR3 has 17 amino acids.